The table lists the clone carrying this TCR beta chain with a few counts. The data stem from a study of blood T cell repertoires in COVID-19. Background on the study: Both acute and convalescent COVID-19 samples were obtained from the United States, Italy and Spain. From T cells, B-cell-depleted T cells, or PBMCs came the material, which was cDNA or gDNA.

Seattle cases were enrolled at active infection and followed longitudinally. V was cut by 4 bases and J by 0 bases, with 8 bases left in between. This CDR3 spans 13 amino acids. CDR1 SGHNT and CDR2 YYREEE come from the germline V gene (reference sequence). In the original workflow: Nucleated cell number was recorded as an estimate derived from reference gene primer amplification. Sequenced by immunoSEQ multiplex PCR; TCRdb stores in-frame clones only, minus some. V and J calls and clone size are as listed in that table; D and trimming were resolved from the DNA. The sample yields 80,000 to 100,000 clones, around nine tenths seen once.

The sequence derives from a human donor with COVID-19, enrolled during active disease. The donor label of this sample is uncertain. The sequencing sample was made of peripheral blood. The V call is TRBV5-4, the J call TRBJ2-7; D is unclear. In nucleotides, the CDR3 is TGTGCCAGCAGCCCGGGTAGCTCCTACGAGCAGTACTTC. Its protein product is CASSPGSSYEQYF.